The 25 T cell receptor beta chains reported below all come from one sample, sequenced in a study of blood T cell repertoires in COVID-19. The repertoire was sequenced with immunoSEQ multiplex PCR; TCRdb's copy has only in-frame clones and lacks some. The data show some 490,000 clones, around 85% seen once. Specimen: PBMCs or T cells enriched from blood (not recorded which). These receptors all come from a woman aged 55-70 years who had recovered from COVID-19.

The J gene is TRBJ2-7, the V gene TRBV7-6; a possible D gene is TRBD2 (6 bases). Trimming pared 3 bases from V and 5 bases from J, leaving 14 bases between. The germline V gene encodes CDR1 SGHVS and CDR2 FNYEAQ. The CDR3 contains 14 residues. The CDR3 loop is CASSFSSAGNEQYF. The CDR3 DNA reads TGTGCCAGCAGCTTTTCCTCTGCGGGAAACGAGCAGTACTTC.

The chain joins TRBV3-1 (or the pseudogene TRBV3-2) to TRBJ2-3; 9 bases align to TRBD2. The V and J ends lost 2 bases and 5 bases, in that order; junction bases with no gene match: 8. CDR3 size: 16 residues. In germline, CDR1 is LGHDT, CDR2 YNNKEL (reference sequence). For the CDR3, the DNA is TGTGCCAGCAGCCAATTAGCTAGCGGGGAGGGAGATACGCAGTATTTT. Translation: CASSQLASGEGDTQYF.

J is TRBJ1-2 and V is TRBV3-1 (or the pseudogene TRBV3-2); no clear D. The CDR3 is 13 residues long. The V and J ends lost 4 bases and 4 bases respectively, with 10 bases between them. Germline loops: CDR1 LGHDT, CDR2 YNNKEL (reference sequence). The CDR3 sequence: CASSPPGFYGYTF. CDR3 DNA: TGTGCCAGCAGCCCCCCCGGTTTCTATGGCTACACCTTC.

The chain links TRBV6-4 to TRBJ2-2; TRBD2 agrees at 10 bases. Germline lookup yields CDR1 MRHNA and CDR2 SNTAGT. V was pared by 8 bases and J by 6 bases, with 15 bases of the junction left unmatched. CDR3 length: 17 residues. The CDR3 reads CASGKRGGTVMAGELFF. For the CDR3, the DNA is TGTGCCAGCGGAAAGCGGGGGGGCACCGTAATGGCCGGGGAGCTGTTTTTT.

The genes are TRBV28 and TRBJ1-2, with a weak D call TRBD1 (5 bases). The germline gives CDR1 MDHEN, CDR2 SYDVKM. The V gene lost 3 bases and the J gene lost 3 bases, with 14 bases spanning the gap. The CDR3 has 15 amino acids. CDR3 nucleotide sequence: TGTGCCAGCAGTTTTGGGGGGGTTAAGGACTATGGCTACACCTTC. Translated, it gives CASSFGGVKDYGYTF.

The rearrangement links TRBV5-1 to TRBJ1-1; tentative D call: TRBD1 (6 bases). This CDR3 spans 15 amino acids. Deletions cut 2 bases from V and 4 bases from J, with 15 bases between. Per germline, CDR1 SGHRS and CDR2 YFSETQ. DNA for the CDR3: TGCGCCAGCAGCTTAGAAAGGACAGAGATCACTGAAGCTTTCTTT. Encoded protein: CASSLERTEITEAFF.

As concerns this clone: Other DNA sequences in this specimen translate into the identical CDR3. V and J are TRBV11-2 and TRBJ1-1; D is perhaps TRBD1 (5 bases). The CDR3 extends over 13 amino acids. Trimming took off 1 base at V and 4 bases at J, with 7 bases between the two ends. Germline V gives CDR1 SGHAT, CDR2 FQNNGV. The DNA for the CDR3 is TGTGCCAGCAGCTTAGCGGGGGGCACTGAAGCTTTCTTT. Its translation: CASSLAGGTEAFF.

The chain joins TRBV19 to TRBJ1-6; 9 positions agree with TRBD1. Germline values: CDR1 LNHDA, CDR2 SQIVND (reference sequence). The junction had 12 bases not matched to a gene; V was cut back by 3 bases and J by 0 bases. The CDR3 is 20 amino acids. In DNA form, the CDR3 reads TGTGCCAGTAGTATCCGCCGGGACAGGGTACCGGACTCCTATAATTCACCCCTCCACTTT. Protein: CASSIRRDRVPDSYNSPLHF.

This sequence joins TRBV3-1 (or the pseudogene TRBV3-2) and TRBJ1-1; TRBD1 aligns across 9 bases. CDR1 is LGHDT, CDR2 YNNKEL, per germline (reference sequence). The J segment lost 0 bases and the V segment lost 4 bases, leaving 3 bases of the junction unmatched. This CDR3 has 15 amino acids. The CDR3 region has the DNA TGTGCCAGCAGCCTTCGGACAGGGGTGAACACTGAAGCTTTCTTT. Its translation: CASSLRTGVNTEAFF.

The chain employs TRBV6-5 and TRBJ1-2; 12 positions agree with TRBD1. CDR1 MNHEY and CDR2 SVGAGI come from the germline V gene. V shed 9 bases and J 2 bases; nucleotides not matched to a gene: 7. CDR3 length equals 15 residues. Here the CDR3 DNA reads TGTGCCAGTTTCTTGGGGACAGGGGGCAACTATGGCTACACCTTC. Protein sequence: CASFLGTGGNYGYTF.

The chain has TRBV11-3 and TRBJ2-2; D gene uncertain. Germline V gene data show CDR1 as SGHNT and CDR2 as YENEEA. Deletions cut 5 bases from V and 2 bases from J, with 18 bases between. The CDR3 is made up of 17 amino acids. The CDR3 DNA follows: TGTGCCAGCAGCCTCGCCTCGATAGTTTCAAACACCGGGGAGCTGTTTTTT. It encodes CASSLASIVSNTGELFF.

The chain has TRBV7-2 and TRBJ2-5; 7 nucleotides line up with TRBD1. V gave up 4 bases and J gave up 7 bases; unmatched junction bases: 12. The CDR3 loop spans 15 amino acids. The germline gives CDR1 SGHTA, CDR2 FQGNSA. The CDR3 protein is CASSSPYRGLRTQYF. The CDR3 DNA reads TGTGCCAGCAGCTCGCCCTACAGGGGCCTTCGGACCCAGTACTTC.

The V gene is TRBV6-1, the J gene TRBJ1-6; D is uncertain. The germline CDR1 and CDR2 sequences are MNHNS and SASEGT. This CDR3 has 13 residues. Trimming stripped 3 bases from V and 10 bases from J, with 10 bases between. The DNA of the CDR3 is TGTGCCAGCAGTGAGAGACCAGGATCACCCCTCCACTTT. Amino acids: CASSERPGSPLHF.

The chain links TRBV5-6 to TRBJ1-4; D uncertain. Deletions cut 2 bases from V and 4 bases from J, with 12 bases between. Germline CDR1 reads SGHDT; CDR2 reads YYEEEE. CDR3 size: 15 residues. In DNA, the CDR3 is TGTGCCAGCAGCTTTGGTGAAGCGGGTAATGAAAAACTGTTTTTT. It is translated as CASSFGEAGNEKLFF.

This chain connects TRBV4-1 to TRBJ2-7, with 10 bases lining up with TRBD2. This CDR3 comprises 16 residues. J lost 2 bases, V lost 5 bases, and 9 bases had no gene match. From germline, CDR1 is MGHRA and CDR2 YSYEKL. The CDR3 DNA reads as TGCGCCAGCAGCTCCTGGAGCGGGGGGGCAGCCTACGAGCAGTACTTC. It encodes CASSSWSGGAAYEQYF.

The V and J genes are TRBV10-3 and TRBJ1-5; D call uncertain. Germline lookup yields CDR1 ENHRY and CDR2 SYGVKD. CDR3 size: 14 residues. V shed 0 bases and J shed 7 bases, with 10 bases lying between them. CDR3 DNA: TGTGCCATCAGTGAGTCTGATGGAGAACAGCCCCAGCATTTT. It is translated as CAISESDGEQPQHF.

This chain joins TRBV7-2 and TRBJ2-5, with D possibly being TRBD2 (5 bases). CDR3 size: 14 residues. Germline lookup yields CDR1 SGHTA and CDR2 FQGNSA. The V and J ends lost 3 bases and 4 bases respectively, with 12 bases between them. Here the CDR3 DNA reads TGTGCCAGCAGCTTGGGAGCCTCATTAGAGACCCAGTACTTC. This encodes CASSLGASLETQYF. Complete variable domain (other parts from reference TRBV7-2 and TRBJ2-5): GAGVSQSPSNKVTEKGKDVELRCDPISGHTALYWYRQSLGQGLEFLIYFQGNSAPDKSGLPSDRFSAERTGGSVSTLTIQRTQQEDSAVYLCASSLGASLETQYFGPGTRLLVL.

On this clone itself: At one boundary the junction diverges from the germline segment, which might be a read error. The chain recombines TRBV5-8 with TRBJ1-1; D may be TRBD1 (5 bases). CDR3 length equals 12 residues. Germline assignment: CDR1 SGHTS and CDR2 YDEGEE. The CDR3 loop reads CASSPETWGVQF. CDR3 nucleotides: TGTGCCAGCAGCCCCGAAACCTGGGGGGTACAGTTT.

The V and J genes are TRBV5-1 and TRBJ2-5; 9 nucleotides agree with TRBD1. This CDR3 is 14 amino acids long. Germline V gives CDR1 SGHRS, CDR2 YFSETQ. V shed 0 bases, J shed 5 bases, and the junction held 2 bases outside the gene matches. CDR3 protein: CASSLDRGHETQYF. The CDR3 DNA follows: TGCGCCAGCAGCTTGGACAGGGGGCACGAGACCCAGTACTTC.

The V gene is TRBV3-1 (or the pseudogene TRBV3-2), the J gene TRBJ2-7; a weak D match, TRBD2 (5 bases). From germline, CDR1 is LGHDT and CDR2 YNNKEL (reference sequence). V gave up 5 bases and J gave up 7 bases, with 18 bases separating them. This CDR3 contains 14 residues. The CDR3 bases are TGTGCCAGCAGCGCTGGGATGGCCCCGGGGGAGCAGTACGTC. Translating gives CASSAGMAPGEQYV.

As regards this clone: The same CDR3 is also encoded by other DNA sequences in this sample. The rearrangement links TRBV20-1 to TRBJ1-2; maybe TRBD1 (6 bases). The germline CDR1 and CDR2 sequences are DFQATT and SNEGSKA (reference sequence). The CDR3 sequence is 11 residues long. Trimming shortened V by 5 bases and J by 7 bases, and 11 bases separated the two germline ends. CDR3 sequence (DNA): TGCAGTGCTCCCAGGGGTGGTGGCTACACCTTC. Translation: CSAPRGGGYTF.

The chain has TRBV9 and TRBJ1-3, with D unresolved. Germline V CDR1 and CDR2: SGDLS, YYNGEE. The length of the CDR3 is 16 residues. Trimming took 0 bases from V and 0 from J, leaving 10 bases between them. The CDR3: CASSVAYRVSGNTIYF. The CDR3 nucleotides read TGTGCCAGCAGCGTAGCATACAGAGTCTCTGGAAACACCATATATTTT. Looking up the rest from reference TRBV9 and TRBJ1-3 gives the full variable domain: DSGVTQTPKHLITATGQRVTLRCSPRSGDLSVYWYQQSLDQGLQFLIQYYNGEERAKGNILERFSAQQFPDLHSELNLSSLELGDSALYFCASSVAYRVSGNTIYFGEGSWLTVV.

The CDR3 spells CATSEREDTQYF. The CDR3 DNA reads as TGTGCCACCAGTGAGCGGGAAGATACGCAGTATTTT. The chain has TRBV24-1 and TRBJ2-3, with D perhaps matching TRBD2 (6 bases). This CDR3 has 12 amino acids. The germline V and J ends were trimmed by 4 bases and 5 bases, with 6 bases remaining between them. CDR1 is KGHDR, CDR2 SFDVKD, per germline.

This rearrangement joins TRBV28 to TRBJ1-6; 7 nucleotides align to TRBD1. Germline loops: CDR1 MDHEN, CDR2 SYDVKM. The CDR3 is made up of 14 amino acids. V was pared by 6 bases and J by 7 bases, with 6 bases of the junction left unmatched. The DNA of the CDR3 is TGTGCCAGCAGAAAGGGACAGAAAAATTCACCCCTCCACTTT. Amino acids: CASRKGQKNSPLHF.

The J gene is TRBJ1-3, the V gene TRBV6-5; the match to TRBD1 covers 7 bases. CDR1 and CDR2 from the germline V gene are MNHEY and SVGAGI. Trimming cost V 2 bases and J 2 bases; bases outside gene matches: 6. The CDR3 spans 16 residues. The CDR3 nucleotides read TGTGCCAGCAGTTACCGGACCAGGGGGACTGGAAACACCATATATTTT. Translation: CASSYRTRGTGNTIYF.